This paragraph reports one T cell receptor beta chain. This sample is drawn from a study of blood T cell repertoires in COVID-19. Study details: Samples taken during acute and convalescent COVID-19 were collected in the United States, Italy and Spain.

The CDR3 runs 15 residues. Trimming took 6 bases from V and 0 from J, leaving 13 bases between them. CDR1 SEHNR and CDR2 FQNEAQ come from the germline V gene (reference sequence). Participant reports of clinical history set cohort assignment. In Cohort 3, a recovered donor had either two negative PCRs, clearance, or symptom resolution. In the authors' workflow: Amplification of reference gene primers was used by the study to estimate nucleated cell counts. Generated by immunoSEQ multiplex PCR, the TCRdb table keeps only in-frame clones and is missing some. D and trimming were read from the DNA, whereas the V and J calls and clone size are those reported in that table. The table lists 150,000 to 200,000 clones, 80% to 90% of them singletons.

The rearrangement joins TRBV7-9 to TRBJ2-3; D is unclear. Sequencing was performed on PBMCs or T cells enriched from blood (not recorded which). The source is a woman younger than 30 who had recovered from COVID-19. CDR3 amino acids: CASRSTSVSTDTQYF. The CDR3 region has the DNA TGTGCCAGCAGGTCGACTTCAGTAAGCACAGATACGCAGTATTTT.